The next 13 T cell receptor beta chains were all read from a single sample in a study of human CD8 memory T cell subsets. The TCR beta sequencing libraries came from UMI-labeled 5' RACE. TCRdb derives one entry per CDR3 protein from the 5' RACE reads, leaving out DNA. Its listing shows some 6,700 distinct CDR3 sequences. The sequenced sample consisted of CD8+ T cells from PBMCs. All receptors come from a human donor in good health.

This chain joins TRBV7-9 and TRBJ2-4; the D call of TRBD1 rests on TCRdb alone, since no DNA is present to check it. Germline V CDR1 and CDR2: SEHNR, FQNEAQ (reference sequence). The CDR3 runs 15 residues. CDR3 region: CASSSPGLNKNIQYF.

The V gene is TRBV12-3 or TRBV12-4, the J gene TRBJ2-7; TCRdb outputs TRBD1, but without DNA this stays unchecked. The CDR3 is 15 residues long. The CDR3 reads CASSWWSGGNYEQYF.

CDR3 in amino acids: CASSFGTETQYF. The V call is TRBV7-6, the J call TRBJ2-5; TCRdb reports TRBD1, a call that lacks DNA to check it against. The CDR3 contains 12 residues. Looked up from germline, CDR1 is SGHVS and CDR2 is FNYEAQ.

This sequence joins TRBV29-1 and TRBJ2-5; TCRdb's assignment of TRBD2 cannot be checked, as there is no DNA. The CDR3 covers 13 residues. Per the germline V gene, CDR1 is SQVTM and CDR2 is ANQGSEA. The CDR3 region is CSVGYNSPETQYF.

The chain carries TRBV7-6 and TRBJ2-5; TCRdb names TRBD2, which stays unverified in the absence of DNA. The CDR3 is 16 residues long. Germline V gives CDR1 SGHVS, CDR2 FNYEAQ. The CDR3 here is CASSLVPSGRKETQYF.

This chain connects TRBV6-4 to TRBJ2-2; TCRdb proposes TRBD1, but this gene call is untestable without DNA. The CDR3 is made up of 16 amino acids. In germline, CDR1 is MRHNA, CDR2 SNTAGT. CDR3 in amino acids: CASSDLPRRNTGELFF.

This sequence joins TRBV10-2 and TRBJ2-7; TCRdb lists TRBD1, though no DNA is available to test this call. Germline CDR1 is WSHSY and CDR2 is SAAADI. The CDR3 runs 14 residues. This CDR3 is CASSEKGPPYEQYF.

This clonotype registers medium-sized (0.01 to 0.1%) by frequency. The rearrangement joins TRBV12-3 or TRBV12-4 to TRBJ1-5. This CDR3 has 13 residues. The CDR3 sequence is CASSLAVGQPQHF.

This clonotype is classed as medium-sized (0.01 to 0.1%) by frequency. The chain carries TRBV27 and TRBJ1-5; TCRdb indicates TRBD1, and absent DNA this call remains unverified. CDR1 and CDR2 (germline): MNHEY, SMNVEV (reference sequence). The CDR3 contains 12 residues. CDR3 region: CASSRGNQPQHF.

V usage is TRBV6-1 and J usage is TRBJ2-5; TCRdb reports TRBD1, a call that lacks DNA to check it against. This CDR3 is built from 14 residues. Germline lookup yields CDR1 MNHNS and CDR2 SASEGT. CDR3 in amino acids: CASTENGAQETQYF.

This chain uses TRBV28 with TRBJ2-5; TCRdb's assignment of TRBD2 cannot be checked, as there is no DNA. Germline V gene data show CDR1 as MDHEN and CDR2 as SYDVKM. The CDR3 loop spans 15 amino acids. This chain's CDR3 is CASSSRRTSEETQYF.

The chain uses TRBV11-2 and TRBJ2-3; TCRdb outputs TRBD2, but without DNA this stays unchecked. The CDR3 contains 15 residues. Per germline, CDR1 SGHAT and CDR2 FQNNGV. CDR3 protein: CASSLGTSGTDTQYF.

The chain joins TRBV19 to TRBJ2-1; TCRdb returns TRBD1, unconfirmable since there is no DNA. Germline V gives CDR1 LNHDA, CDR2 SQIVND (reference sequence). The length of the CDR3 is 14 residues. CDR3: CATWGGQWPGKEFF.